Described below is a single T cell receptor beta chain sequence and its context. The sample's time point: blood at routine non-recurrence follow-up after resection. Sequencing of whole RNA from tumor, nontumor lung or frozen PBMC involved no sorting. The data were obtained in a study of spatial heterogeneity in lung cancer. Study background: Sequence detection consistently recorded a greater number of beta-chain than alpha-chain sequences. A unique TCR and UMI combination showed up more than ten times in raw reads, on average.

Individually, TCR cDNA molecules were each labelled with a unique molecular identifier. TCRdb itself ran the 5' RACE reads through MiXCR, one entry per CDR3 protein. The repertoire holds around 110,000 distinct CDR3 sequences, with more than 9% as singletons. The germline CDR1 and CDR2 sequences are DFQATT and SNEGSKA (reference sequence). The ends lost 3 bases at V and 4 bases at J; junction bases unmatched: 9. The CDR3 contains 15 residues. This sequence was found in a male donor with early-stage non-small cell lung cancer. The sequencing used PBMCs, collected at follow-up. The J gene is TRBJ1-5, the V gene TRBV20-1, with TRBD1 matching 7 bases. The CDR3 nucleotides are TGCAGTGCTAGGCGTTTGGGACAGTTTAATCAGCCCCAGCATTTT. Translating gives CSARRLGQFNQPQHF.